Presented here are 9 T cell receptor beta chains from one specimen sequenced in a study of blood T cells in healthy people across ages. Primers used in a second PCR of about 6 to 11 cycles were a sample-barcoded 5' primer and a J-beta primer mix. TCRdb re-called the 5' RACE reads through MiXCR, storing one row per CDR3 protein. The data contain about 640,000 distinct CDR3 sequences, approximately 50% of them singletons. The sample was blood. The source is a man in his fifties or sixties in good health.

This clonotype was detected once. The chain combines TRBV28 with TRBJ2-7; 9 bases line up with TRBD2. From germline, CDR1 is MDHEN and CDR2 SYDVKM. Trimming removed 2 bases from V and 3 bases from J; junction bases left unmatched: 5. This CDR3 is 15 amino acids long. This CDR3 reads CASSLGSGSNYEQYF. In DNA form, the CDR3 reads TGTGCCAGCAGTTTAGGTAGCGGGAGCAACTACGAGCAGTACTTC.

This clonotype was counted a few times. The chain uses TRBV7-2 and TRBJ2-7, with 7 bases that match TRBD1. The DNA end lines up better with TRBJ2-5; the J call may be wrong. The germline CDR1 and CDR2 sequences are SGHTA and FQGNSA. The CDR3 length is 14 residues. The CDR3 DNA is TGTGCCAGCAGCTTAACAGGGGTGGGCGCGACCCAGTACTTC. Its translation: CASSLTGVGATQYF.

V and J are TRBV29-1 and TRBJ2-6; D not resolved. V lost 3 bases to trimming and J lost 2 bases, with 2 bases between them. The CDR3 spans 12 residues. Germline values: CDR1 SQVTM, CDR2 ANQGSEA. The CDR3 bases are TGCAGCGTTGACACTGGGGCCAACGTCCTGACTTTC. Translated, it gives CSVDTGANVLTF.

The sample holds a few counts of this clonotype. The V call is TRBV29-1, the J call TRBJ2-5, with 8 bases fitting TRBD1. This CDR3 spans 11 amino acids. From germline, CDR1 is SQVTM and CDR2 ANQGSEA. The V segment lost 8 bases and the J segment 5 bases; nucleotides outside the gene matches: 4. CDR3 residues: CSPRQGETQYF. DNA for the CDR3: TGCAGCCCTCGACAGGGGGAGACCCAGTACTTC.

This rearrangement joins TRBV20-1 to TRBJ2-3, with D perhaps TRBD1 or TRBD2 (5 bases each). The CDR3 runs 14 residues. In germline, CDR1 is DFQATT, CDR2 SNEGSKA (reference sequence). Trimming stripped 5 bases from V and 2 bases from J, with 14 bases between. This chain's CDR3 is CSAELRGFTDTQYF. The CDR3 coding sequence is TGCAGTGCTGAACTACGGGGCTTCACAGATACGCAGTATTTT.

The chain recombines TRBV29-1 with TRBJ2-6; D perhaps matches TRBD1 (9 bases). The V and J ends lost 6 bases and 0 bases respectively, with 15 bases between them. Germline CDR1 reads SQVTM; CDR2 reads ANQGSEA. The CDR3 contains 16 residues. CDR3 DNA: TGCAGCGTGGGGACAGGGACTAGCTCTGGGGCCAACGTCCTGACTTTC. Translating gives CSVGTGTSSGANVLTF.

The rearrangement links TRBV20-1 to TRBJ2-2, with 7 bases fitting TRBD1. V gave up 1 base and J gave up 5 bases; unmatched junction bases: 4. Germline V gene data show CDR1 as DFQATT and CDR2 as SNEGSKA (reference sequence). The CDR3 spans 14 residues. The chain's CDR3 is CSARGGGSTGELFF. The CDR3 DNA is TGCAGTGCTAGAGGAGGGGGCAGTACCGGGGAGCTGTTTTTT.

The chain joins TRBV12-3 or TRBV12-4 to TRBJ1-5; D may be TRBD1 (6 bases). This CDR3 has 16 amino acids. Trimming shortened V by 4 bases and J by 3 bases, and 16 bases separated the two germline ends. CDR3 nucleotide sequence: TGTGCCAGCAGTTCTCGGGGCAGGGGAGCCAATCAGCCCCAGCATTTT. This sequence encodes CASSSRGRGANQPQHF.

The rearrangement joins TRBV10-3 to TRBJ2-5; 8 bases line up with TRBD2. Germline assignment: CDR1 ENHRY and CDR2 SYGVKD. The V gene end was trimmed by 9 bases and the J gene end by 3 bases; junction bases not matched to a gene: 9. This CDR3 has 14 amino acids. This CDR3 reads CAIRSGGGKETQYF. Here the CDR3 DNA reads TGTGCCATTCGGAGCGGGGGAGGAAAAGAGACCCAGTACTTC.